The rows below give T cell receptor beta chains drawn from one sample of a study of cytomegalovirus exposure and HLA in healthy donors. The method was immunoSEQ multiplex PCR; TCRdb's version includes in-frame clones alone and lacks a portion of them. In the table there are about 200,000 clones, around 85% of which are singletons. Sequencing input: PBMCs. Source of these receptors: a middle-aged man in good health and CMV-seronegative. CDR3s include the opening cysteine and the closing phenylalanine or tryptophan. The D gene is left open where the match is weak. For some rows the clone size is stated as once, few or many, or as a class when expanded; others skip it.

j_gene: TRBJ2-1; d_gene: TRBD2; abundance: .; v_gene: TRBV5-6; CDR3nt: TGTGCCAGCAGCCCCTGGAGCGGGGGGTACAATGAGCAGTTCTTC; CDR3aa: CASSPWSGGYNEQFF
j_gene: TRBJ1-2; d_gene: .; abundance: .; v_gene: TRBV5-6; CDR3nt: TGTGCCAGCAGCTTCCCGCAGGGTGATGGCTACACCTTC; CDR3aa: CASSFPQGDGYTF
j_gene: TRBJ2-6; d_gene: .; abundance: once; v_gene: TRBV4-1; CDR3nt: TGCGCCAGCAGCACGAACAGGGTAGGGATTTCTGGGGCCAACGTCCTGACTTTC; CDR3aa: CASSTNRVGISGANVLTF
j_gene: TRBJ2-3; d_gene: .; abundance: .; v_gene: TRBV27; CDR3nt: TGTGCCAGCAGTTTATGGACACCGACCACAGATACGCAGTATTTT; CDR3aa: CASSLWTPTTDTQYF
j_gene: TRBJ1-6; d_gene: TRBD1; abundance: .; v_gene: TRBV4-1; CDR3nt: TGCGCCAGCAGCCAAGACGGCAGGGGGAGAAGTTCACCCCTCCACTTT; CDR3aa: CASSQDGRGRSSPLHF
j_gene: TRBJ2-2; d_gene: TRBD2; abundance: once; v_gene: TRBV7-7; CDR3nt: TGTGCCAGCAGAGCGGGAGAGGCCGGGGAGCTGTTTTTT; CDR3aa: CASRAGEAGELFF
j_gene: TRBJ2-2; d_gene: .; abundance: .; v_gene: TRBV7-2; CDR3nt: TGTGCCAGCAGCGAGGGGGTAACCGGGGAGCTGTTTTTT; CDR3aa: CASSEGVTGELFF
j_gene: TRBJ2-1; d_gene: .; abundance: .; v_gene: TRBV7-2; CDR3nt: TGTGCCAGCAGCCAGGCAAGCGGCACGTACAATGAGCAGTTCTTC; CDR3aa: CASSQASGTYNEQFF
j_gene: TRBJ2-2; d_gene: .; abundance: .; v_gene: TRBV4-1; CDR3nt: TGCGCCAGCAGCCAAGAACGAGGCCGGGGAAACACCGGGGAGCTGTTTTTT; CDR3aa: CASSQERGRGNTGELFF
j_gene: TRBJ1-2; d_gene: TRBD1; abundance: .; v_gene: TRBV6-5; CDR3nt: TGTGCCAGCACCCAGACAGGGAACTATGGCTACACCTTC; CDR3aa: CASTQTGNYGYTF
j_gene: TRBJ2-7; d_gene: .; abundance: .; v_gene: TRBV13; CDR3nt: TGTGCCAGCAGCCCCATGGGCCAGTCAAACTACGAGCAGTACTTC; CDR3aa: CASSPMGQSNYEQYF
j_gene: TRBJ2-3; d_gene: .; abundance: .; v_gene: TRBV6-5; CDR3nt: TGTGCCAGCAGTTTACAGGGTACTAGCACAGATACGCAGTATTTT; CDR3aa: CASSLQGTSTDTQYF
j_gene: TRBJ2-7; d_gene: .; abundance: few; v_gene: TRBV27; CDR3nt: TGTGCCAGCAGCCCGGGACTCGTAACCTACGAGCAGTACTTC; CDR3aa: CASSPGLVTYEQYF
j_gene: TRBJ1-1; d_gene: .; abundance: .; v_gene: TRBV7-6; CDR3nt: TGTGCCAGCAGCTTAGCGGACAGGAACACTGAAGCTTTCTTT; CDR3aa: CASSLADRNTEAFF
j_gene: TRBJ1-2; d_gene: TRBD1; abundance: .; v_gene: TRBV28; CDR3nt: TGTGCCAGCGGGACAGAGCCGTATGGCTACACCTTC; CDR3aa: CASGTEPYGYTF
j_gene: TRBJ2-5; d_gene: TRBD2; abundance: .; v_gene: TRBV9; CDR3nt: TGTGCCAGCAGCGTAGGAGCTAGCGGGAGTAAGACCCAGTACTTC; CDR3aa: CASSVGASGSKTQYF
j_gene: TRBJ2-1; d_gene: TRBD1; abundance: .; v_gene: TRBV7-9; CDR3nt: TGTTCCAGCAGCGAACCAGGGGGCGGAGGGGATGAGCAGTTCTTC; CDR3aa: CSSSEPGGGGDEQFF
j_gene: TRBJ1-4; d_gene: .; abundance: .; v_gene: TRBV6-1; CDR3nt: TGTGCCAGCAGTGTGGGCAACCCTGCAACTAATGAAAAACTGTTTTTT; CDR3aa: CASSVGNPATNEKLFF
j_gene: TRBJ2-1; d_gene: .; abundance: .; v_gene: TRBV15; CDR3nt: TGTGCCACCAGCAGAGATCGGTTAGCGCCCAATGAGCAGTTCTTC; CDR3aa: CATSRDRLAPNEQFF
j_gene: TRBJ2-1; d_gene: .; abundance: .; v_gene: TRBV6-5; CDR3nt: TGTGCCAGCAGTTACTCTCAGGGTACCTACAATGAGCAGTTCTTC; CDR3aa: CASSYSQGTYNEQFF
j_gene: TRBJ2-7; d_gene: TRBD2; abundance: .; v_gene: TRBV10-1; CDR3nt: TGCGCCAGCAGTGAAGACACCTGGACTAGCGGGAGTCCTCTCGAGCAGTACTTC; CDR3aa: CASSEDTWTSGSPLEQYF
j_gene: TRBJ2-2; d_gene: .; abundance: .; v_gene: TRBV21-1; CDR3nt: TGTGCCAGCGAGGGACTAGCGGGCTACACCGGGGAGCTGTTTTTT; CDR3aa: CASEGLAGYTGELFF